The rows below give T cell receptor beta chains drawn from one sample of a study of T-cell reconstitution after alpha-beta-depleted transplantation in children. TCRdb re-called the PCR reads through MiXCR, storing one row per CDR3 protein. The sample has approximately 500,000 distinct CDR3 sequences; approximately 10% are singletons. Sequenced material: PBMCs, taken before TCRalphabeta/CD19-depleted stem cell transplant. All receptors derive from a child aged 2 to 10 with inherited bone marrow failure, due to receive a stem cell transplant. The CDR3 runs from the conserved cysteine through the conserved F or W. The D gene is left open where the match is weak. Size tells how often a clone was seen (once, few, many) or the class of an expanded clone, and some rows leave it out.

V: TRBV12-3/TRBV12-4
J: TRBJ2-1
size: few
length: 15
D: -
CDR3: CATTRAPPAHNEQFF
DNA: TGTGCCACCACCCGCGCCCCGCCCGCTCACAATGAGCAGTTCTTC

V: TRBV29-1
J: TRBJ2-1
size: many
length: 15
D: TRBD2
CDR3: CSVEDGTNKYNEQFF
DNA: TGCAGCGTTGAAGACGGGACTAACAAGTACAATGAGCAGTTCTTC

V: TRBV12-3/TRBV12-4
J: TRBJ1-5
size: many
length: 14
D: TRBD1
CDR3: CASSLGTGLQPQHF
DNA: TGTGCCAGCAGTTTAGGGACAGGCCTTCAGCCCCAGCATTTT

V: TRBV29-1
J: TRBJ2-3
size: many
length: 12
D: -
CDR3: CSVGGGPDTQYF
DNA: TGCAGCGTTGGAGGGGGGCCAGATACGCAGTATTTT

V: TRBV28
J: TRBJ2-4
size: many
length: 16
D: -
CDR3: CASSEVLEGAKNIQYF
DNA: TGTGCCAGCAGTGAGGTGCTAGAGGGAGCCAAAAACATTCAGTACTTC

V: TRBV5-1
J: TRBJ2-1
size: -
length: 16
D: TRBD2
CDR3: CASSLAELAGVVEQFF
DNA: TGCGCCAGCAGCTTGGCCGAACTAGCGGGAGTGGTTGAGCAGTTCTTC

V: TRBV7-8
J: TRBJ2-3
size: many
length: 15
D: -
CDR3: CASSLLGAWSDTQYF
DNA: TGTGCCAGCAGCTTATTAGGAGCTTGGTCAGATACGCAGTATTTT

V: TRBV20-1
J: TRBJ2-2
size: -
length: 16
D: -
CDR3: CSARVPRLGYTGELFF
DNA: TGCAGTGCTAGAGTTCCTAGACTAGGCTACACCGGGGAGCTGTTTTTT

V: TRBV29-1
J: TRBJ2-7
size: -
length: 13
D: -
CDR3: CSAGGRSSYEQYF
DNA: TGCAGCGCGGGGGGCCGCTCTAGCTACGAGCAGTACTTC

V: TRBV5-1
J: TRBJ2-1
size: many
length: 16
D: -
CDR3: CASSRIGTPSYNEQFF
DNA: TGCGCCAGCAGCCGGATAGGGACCCCGTCCTACAATGAGCAGTTCTTC

V: TRBV6-5
J: TRBJ1-2
size: many
length: 18
D: -
CDR3: CASSYSRGLRHQPVGYTF
DNA: TGTGCCAGCAGTTACTCGAGGGGACTAAGGCACCAACCCGTGGGCTACACCTTC

V: TRBV20-1
J: TRBJ2-7
size: few
length: 14
D: TRBD1
CDR3: CSARGQAVSYEQYF
DNA: TGCAGTGCTAGGGGACAGGCCGTCTCCTACGAGCAGTACTTC

V: TRBV12-3/TRBV12-4
J: TRBJ1-2
size: few
length: 15
D: -
CDR3: CASSASGTPVYGYTF
DNA: TGTGCCAGCAGTGCATCCGGGACACCCGTCTATGGCTACACCTTC

V: TRBV28
J: TRBJ2-5
size: many
length: 18
D: TRBD2
CDR3: CASSSPGLAGGIQETQYF
DNA: TGTGCCAGCAGTTCGCCGGGACTAGCGGGAGGGATACAAGAGACCCAGTACTTC

V: TRBV20-1
J: TRBJ2-3
size: many
length: 12
D: -
CDR3: CSARGSADTQYF
DNA: TGCAGTGCTAGAGGTAGCGCAGATACGCAGTATTTT

V: TRBV7-2
J: TRBJ2-7
size: -
length: 14
D: TRBD2
CDR3: CASSSASGRGEQYF
DNA: TGTGCCAGCAGCTCGGCTAGCGGGAGGGGGGAGCAGTACTTC

V: TRBV2
J: TRBJ1-2
size: many
length: 15
D: -
CDR3: CASSDWGRANYGYTF
DNA: TGTGCCAGCAGTGATTGGGGCAGAGCTAACTATGGCTACACCTTC

V: TRBV4-3
J: TRBJ2-7
size: many
length: 17
D: TRBD2
CDR3: CASSQEKGLAGEYEQYF
DNA: TGCGCCAGCAGCCAAGAAAAGGGACTAGCGGGAGAATACGAGCAGTACTTC

V: TRBV5-5
J: TRBJ2-1
size: many
length: 14
D: -
CDR3: CASSLGEFYNEQFF
DNA: TGTGCCAGCAGCTTGGGGGAGTTCTACAATGAGCAGTTCTTC

V: TRBV3-1
J: TRBJ1-2
size: many
length: 18
D: -
CDR3: CASSQRFLRQVTDYGYTF
DNA: TGTGCCAGCAGCCAAAGGTTCCTGCGACAGGTTACTGACTATGGCTACACCTTC

V: TRBV5-1
J: TRBJ2-5
size: -
length: 15
D: TRBD2
CDR3: CASSWPSGRGQTQYF
DNA: TGCGCCAGCAGCTGGCCTAGCGGGAGGGGACAGACCCAGTACTTC

V: TRBV25-1
J: TRBJ2-7
size: many
length: 12
D: -
CDR3: CASSEPGREQYF
DNA: TGTGCCAGCAGTGAGCCAGGGCGAGAGCAGTACTTC

V: TRBV2
J: TRBJ2-7
size: many
length: 14
D: TRBD1
CDR3: CASRVRQGAYEQYF
DNA: TGTGCCAGCAGAGTCAGACAGGGTGCCTACGAGCAGTACTTC

V: TRBV19
J: TRBJ2-5
size: few
length: 15
D: TRBD1
CDR3: CASSRDRARGETQYF
DNA: TGTGCCAGTAGCAGGGACAGGGCGCGAGGAGAGACCCAGTACTTC

V: TRBV18
J: TRBJ2-5
size: -
length: 17
D: TRBD2
CDR3: CASSPFGTSGGQETQYF
DNA: TGTGCCAGCTCACCATTTGGGACTAGCGGGGGACAAGAGACCCAGTACTTC

V: TRBV27
J: TRBJ2-3
size: many
length: 17
D: -
CDR3: CASSPRPGLRRTDTQYF
DNA: TGTGCCAGCAGTCCTAGACCGGGACTCAGGCGCACAGATACGCAGTATTTT

V: TRBV29-1
J: TRBJ1-2
size: few
length: 14
D: -
CDR3: CSGGVGGAVDGYTF
DNA: TGCAGCGGGGGGGTGGGGGGCGCGGTGGATGGCTACACCTTC

V: TRBV7-8
J: TRBJ2-7
size: few
length: 15
D: -
CDR3: CASSLLAGLGYEQYF
DNA: TGTGCCAGCAGCTTACTTGCGGGGCTCGGGTACGAGCAGTACTTC

V: TRBV27
J: TRBJ1-2
size: many
length: 13
D: TRBD1
CDR3: CASSYGTGHGYTF
DNA: TGTGCCAGCAGTTACGGGACAGGGCATGGCTACACCTTC

V: TRBV7-9
J: TRBJ2-2
size: -
length: 14
D: -
CDR3: CASSFATDTGELFF
DNA: TGTGCCAGCAGCTTCGCGACGGACACCGGGGAGCTGTTTTTT

V: TRBV30
J: TRBJ1-3
size: -
length: 13
D: -
CDR3: CAWSVGWGNTIYF
DNA: TGTGCCTGGAGTGTCGGCTGGGGGAACACCATATATTTT

V: TRBV4-1
J: TRBJ1-1
size: many
length: 14
D: TRBD1
CDR3: CASSHGQGNTEAFF
DNA: TGCGCCAGCAGCCACGGACAGGGGAACACTGAAGCTTTCTTT

V: TRBV5-6
J: TRBJ2-7
size: -
length: 15
D: TRBD2
CDR3: CASSGLTSGRDEQYF
DNA: TGTGCCAGCAGCGGCTTAACTAGCGGGAGGGACGAGCAGTACTTC

V: TRBV5-6
J: TRBJ2-7
size: few
length: 14
D: TRBD1
CDR3: CASSLRTGLYEQYF
DNA: TGTGCCAGCAGCCTACGGACAGGGCTCTACGAGCAGTACTTC

V: TRBV5-1
J: TRBJ1-4
size: many
length: 14
D: -
CDR3: CASRIGTAAEKLFF
DNA: TGCGCCAGCAGGATCGGGACGGCCGCCGAAAAACTGTTTTTT

V: TRBV20-1
J: TRBJ2-3
size: many
length: 14
D: -
CDR3: CSAGGGGPEDTQYF
DNA: TGCAGTGCTGGAGGGGGAGGGCCCGAAGATACGCAGTATTTT

V: TRBV3-1
J: TRBJ2-1
size: few
length: 17
D: -
CDR3: CASSLGGTSWGFNEQFF
DNA: TGTGCCAGCAGCCTAGGGGGTACTAGCTGGGGATTCAATGAGCAGTTCTTC

V: TRBV27
J: TRBJ2-7
size: -
length: 13
D: -
CDR3: CASSTLAGHEQYF
DNA: TGTGCCAGCAGTACATTAGCCGGCCACGAGCAGTACTTC

V: TRBV4-3
J: TRBJ2-5
size: many
length: 13
D: -
CDR3: CASSQERRTTQYF
DNA: TGCGCCAGCAGCCAAGAGAGGAGGACCACCCAGTACTTC

V: TRBV7-2
J: TRBJ2-7
size: few
length: 16
D: -
CDR3: CASSLSVYASKYEQYF
DNA: TGTGCCAGCAGCTTAAGTGTTTATGCTAGCAAATACGAGCAGTACTTC

V: TRBV20-1
J: TRBJ2-7
size: few
length: 15
D: -
CDR3: CSARDASQSSYEQYF
DNA: TGCAGTGCTAGAGATGCCAGCCAGAGCTCCTACGAGCAGTACTTC

V: TRBV30
J: TRBJ2-4
size: -
length: 16
D: -
CDR3: CAWSVLAGRAKNIQYF
DNA: TGTGCCTGGAGTGTACTGGCGGGAAGAGCCAAAAACATTCAGTACTTC

V: TRBV28
J: TRBJ2-2
size: -
length: 15
D: -
CDR3: CASSPLQGGTGELFF
DNA: TGTGCCAGCAGTCCCCTCCAGGGAGGTACCGGGGAGCTGTTTTTT

V: TRBV27
J: TRBJ1-3
size: many
length: 16
D: TRBD1
CDR3: CASSPSTGESGNTIYF
DNA: TGTGCCAGCAGTCCTTCGACAGGGGAATCTGGAAACACCATATATTTT

V: TRBV10-2
J: TRBJ2-1
size: many
length: 15
D: -
CDR3: CASSLDYPGNNEQFF
DNA: TGCGCCAGCAGCTTGGACTATCCGGGAAACAATGAGCAGTTCTTC

V: TRBV29-1
J: TRBJ1-1
size: -
length: 12
D: -
CDR3: CSVEVEGWEAFF
DNA: TGCAGCGTTGAGGTTGAGGGGTGGGAAGCTTTCTTT